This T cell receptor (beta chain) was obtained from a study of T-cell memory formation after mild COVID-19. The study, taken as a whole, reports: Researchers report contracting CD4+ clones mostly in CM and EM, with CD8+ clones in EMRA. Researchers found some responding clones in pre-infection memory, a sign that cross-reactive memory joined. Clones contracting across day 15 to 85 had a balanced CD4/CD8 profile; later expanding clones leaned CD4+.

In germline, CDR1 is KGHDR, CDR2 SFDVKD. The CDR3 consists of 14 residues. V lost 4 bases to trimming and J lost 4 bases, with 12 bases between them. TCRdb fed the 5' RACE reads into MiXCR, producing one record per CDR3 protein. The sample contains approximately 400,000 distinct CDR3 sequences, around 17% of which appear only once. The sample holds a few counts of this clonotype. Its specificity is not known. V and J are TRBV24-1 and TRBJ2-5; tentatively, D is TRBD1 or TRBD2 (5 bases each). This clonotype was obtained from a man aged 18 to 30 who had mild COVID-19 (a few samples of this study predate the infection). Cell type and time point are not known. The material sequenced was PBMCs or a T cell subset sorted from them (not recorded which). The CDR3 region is CATSDPGRRETQYF. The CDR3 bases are TGTGCCACCAGTGACCCGGGACGGAGAGAGACCCAGTACTTC.